The 5 T cell receptor beta chains presented below share a single source sample, sequenced in a study of human T cells and chemical hapten exposure (dated by TCRdb to the early 2020s). In light of the paper, this sample's time point label describes: pre-sensitization, week 0. The treatment or condition label here, explained by the study, means: therapeutic diphenylcyclopropenone sensitization with weekly scalp DPC. The protocol used for the library was RACE. Sequencing relied on a NextSeq 500. In TCRdb, the public reads were trimmed at Q25 with fastp and aligned with MiXCR, with productive beta chains retained. Every distinct CDR3 protein forms one entry, paired with its most common genes and DNA. The sample data list 280,000 or so distinct CDR3 sequences, and just under 8% of these were observed just once. Around 1.2% of the sample lies in the top ten. This specimen consisted of whole blood, obtained in connection with sensitization to the hapten diphenylcyclopropenone (DPC). All receptors come from a man aged 18 to 35 with alopecia areata. Some clones in this sample may be carry-over from other donors' samples.

This clonotype came up a few times. This chain joins TRBV7-6 and TRBJ2-5; D is unclear. This CDR3 comprises 15 residues. The V end was cut by 0 bases, the J end by 8 bases, with 16 bases between. Germline CDR1 reads SGHVS; CDR2 reads FNYEAQ. DNA for the CDR3: TGTGCCAGCAGCTTAGCGCTCAGGTACAAGAGAACCCAGTACTTC. Translation: CASSLALRYKRTQYF.

Concerning this clonotype itself: The junction departs from germline at one end; a sequencing error may be responsible. V usage is TRBV12-3 or TRBV12-4 and J usage is TRBJ2-2; weak D call: TRBD2 (5 bases). The length of the CDR3 is 16 residues. The CDR3 loop reads CASSLAEHHGTGVLFF. In DNA form, the CDR3 reads TGTGCCAGCAGTTTAGCAGAGCATCATGGCACCGGGGTGCTGTTTTTT.

This clonotype was seen ten or more times. CDR3 in amino acids: CASSWSGNYGYTF. Written as DNA, the CDR3 is TGTGCCAGCAGTTGGTCAGGGAATTATGGCTACACCTTC. V is TRBV27 and J is TRBJ1-2; D might be TRBD1 (5 bases). The germline V and J ends were trimmed by 4 bases and 5 bases, with 11 bases remaining between them. Germline lookup yields CDR1 MNHEY and CDR2 SMNVEV (reference sequence). This CDR3 is built from 13 residues.

The sample holds a few counts of this clonotype. The chain couples TRBV7-3 to TRBJ2-3; 7 bases map to TRBD1. V lost 0 bases, J lost 5 bases, and 17 bases stayed unmatched. This CDR3 is built from 19 residues. The germline CDR1 and CDR2 sequences are SGHTA and FQGTGA. As DNA, the CDR3 is TGTGCCAGCAGCTTAACCCTAGAGACCGGGACAGAGACCGGAGATACGCAGTATTTT. Translated: CASSLTLETGTETGDTQYF.

This clonotype came up many times. The chain couples TRBV6-2 or TRBV6-3 to TRBJ1-1, with D possibly matching TRBD1 (5 bases). Per the germline V gene, CDR1 is MNHEY and CDR2 is SVGEGT. This CDR3 contains 18 residues. Trimming took off 2 bases at V and 1 base at J, with 20 bases between the two ends. As DNA, the CDR3 is TGTGCCAGCAGTTACGGGGTCATGACAGACAAATGGAACACTGAAGCTTTCTTT. Amino acid sequence: CASSYGVMTDKWNTEAFF.